This T cell receptor (beta chain) was observed in a study of cytomegalovirus exposure and HLA in healthy donors. Study information: Out of fewer than 400 genotyped donors, less than 85% belonged to the Caucasian-associated ancestry cluster.

Findings and limits, study-wide: Previous analysis showed most TCR beta V segments were productive about 90% or about 30% of the time. Some TCR beta chains (roughly 150 of them) were listed as cytomegalovirus-associated.

Trimming took 2 bases from V and 5 from J; bases not matched to a gene: 1. The CDR3 consists of 14 residues. CDR1 is MNHEY and CDR2 is SVGAGI in the germline V gene. On this clone: What it recognizes is unknown.

The PCR contained 60 Vbeta and 13 Jbeta primers. This table comes from immunoSEQ multiplex PCR, and its TCRdb copy is limited to in-frame clones, with some not included. The data hold 140,000 to 150,000 clones, with around 84% observed a single time. The specimen was PBMCs. The sequence came from a man aged 40-50 years in good health and CMV-seropositive. This sequence joins TRBV6-5 and TRBJ2-3, with TRBD2 identical over 10 bases. The DNA of the CDR3 is TGTGCCAGCAGTTACACTAGCGGGAAAGATACGCAGTATTTT. Residues: CASSYTSGKDTQYF.